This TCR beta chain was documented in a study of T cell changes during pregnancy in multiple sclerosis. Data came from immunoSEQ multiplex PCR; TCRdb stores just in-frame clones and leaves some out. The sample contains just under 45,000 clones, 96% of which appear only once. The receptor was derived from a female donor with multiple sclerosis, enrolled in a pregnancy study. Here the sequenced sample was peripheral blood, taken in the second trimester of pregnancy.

CDR3 nucleotide sequence: TGCGCCAGCAGTGAGGGGAGGGGTGGGACCCAGTACTTC. Translated, it gives CASSEGRGGTQYF. V gene TRBV10-1 combines with J gene TRBJ2-5, with 7 bases aligning to TRBD2. The CDR3 consists of 13 residues. Germline CDR1 is WNHNN and CDR2 is SYGVQD (reference sequence). V shed 2 bases, J shed 7 bases, and the junction held 4 bases outside the gene matches.